Listed below are T cell receptor beta chains from one sample, sequenced in a study of T-cell memory formation after mild COVID-19. A single record per CDR3 protein comes from TCRdb applying MiXCR to the 5' RACE reads. The data show tens of thousands of distinct CDR3 sequences, 9.3% seen once. Input material: PBMCs or a T cell subset sorted from them (not recorded which). The origin of the receptors is an adult woman who had mild COVID-19 (a few samples of this study predate the infection). Cell type and time point are not known. Each CDR3 is given with its conserved first and last residue. A D gene is named only where the DNA matches it firmly.

j_call v_call d_call cdr3_aa
TRBJ1-1 TRBV11-2 . CASSPTPVGTEAFF
TRBJ1-3 TRBV5-4 . CASSSEVGNTIYF
TRBJ2-5 TRBV20-1 TRBD2 CSASGGGETQYF
TRBJ1-1 TRBV4-2 TRBD1 CASSRITGTGANTEAFF
TRBJ2-2 TRBV7-7 . CASSVQGDTGELFF
TRBJ2-3 TRBV4-1 TRBD1 CASSQDPRGLSDTQYF
TRBJ2-7 TRBV18 . CASSPPMKGSYEQYF
TRBJ2-3 TRBV5-4 . CASSLDRVNTQYF
TRBJ1-5 TRBV7-8 . CASSLAGGGNQPQHF
TRBJ1-1 TRBV7-8 TRBD1 CASSLNLRGGTEAFF
TRBJ2-3 TRBV7-2 . CASSSLANTQYF
TRBJ2-1 TRBV29-1 . CSVVRQGGSYNEQFF
TRBJ1-2 TRBV27 . CASSGGSAGYTF